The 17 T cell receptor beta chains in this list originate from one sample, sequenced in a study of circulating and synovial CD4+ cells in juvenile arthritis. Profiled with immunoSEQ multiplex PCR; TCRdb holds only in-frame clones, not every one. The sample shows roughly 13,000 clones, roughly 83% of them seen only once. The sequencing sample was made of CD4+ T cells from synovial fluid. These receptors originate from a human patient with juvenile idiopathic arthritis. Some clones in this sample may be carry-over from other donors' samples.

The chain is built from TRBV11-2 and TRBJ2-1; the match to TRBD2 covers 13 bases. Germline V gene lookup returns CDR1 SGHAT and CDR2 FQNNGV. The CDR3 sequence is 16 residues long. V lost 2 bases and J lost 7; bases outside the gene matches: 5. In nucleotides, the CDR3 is TGTGCCAGCAGCTTACTTCGACTAGCGGGGGGTAATGAGCAGTTCTTC. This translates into CASSLLRLAGGNEQFF. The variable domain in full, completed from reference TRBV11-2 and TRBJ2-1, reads EAGVAQSPRYKIIEKRQSVAFWCNPISGHATLYWYQQILGQGPKLLIQFQNNGVVDDSQLPKDRFSAERLKGVDSTLKIQPAKLEDSAVYLCASSLLRLAGGNEQFFGPGTRLTVL.

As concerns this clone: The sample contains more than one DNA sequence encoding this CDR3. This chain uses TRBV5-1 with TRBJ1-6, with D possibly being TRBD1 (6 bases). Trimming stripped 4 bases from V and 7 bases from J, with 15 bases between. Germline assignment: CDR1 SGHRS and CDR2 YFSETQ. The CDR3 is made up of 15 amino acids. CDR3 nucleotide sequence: TGCGCCAGCAGCCGTCGGGACCAGGGGAATTCACCCCTCCACTTT. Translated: CASSRRDQGNSPLHF.

The CDR3 region is CASLRTGGPRTEAFF. The CDR3 DNA is TGTGCCAGCTTAAGGACAGGGGGACCCCGAACTGAAGCTTTCTTT. This sequence joins TRBV6-5 and TRBJ1-1; TRBD1 agrees at 10 bases. The V segment lost 8 bases and the J segment 5 bases; nucleotides outside the gene matches: 11. CDR1 is MNHEY, CDR2 SVGAGI, per germline. There are 15 residues in the CDR3.

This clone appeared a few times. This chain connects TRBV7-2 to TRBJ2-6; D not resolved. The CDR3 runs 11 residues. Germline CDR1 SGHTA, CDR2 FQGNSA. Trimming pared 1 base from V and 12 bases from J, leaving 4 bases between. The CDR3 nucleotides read TGTGCCAGCAGCTTAGATATCGTCCTGACTTTC. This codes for CASSLDIVLTF.

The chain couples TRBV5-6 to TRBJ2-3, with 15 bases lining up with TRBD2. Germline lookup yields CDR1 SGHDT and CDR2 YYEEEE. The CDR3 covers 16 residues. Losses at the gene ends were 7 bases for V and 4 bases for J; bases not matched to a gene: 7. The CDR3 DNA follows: TGTGCCAGCCGAGGACTAGCGGGGGGGGAGGCAGATACGCAGTATTTT. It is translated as CASRGLAGGEADTQYF.

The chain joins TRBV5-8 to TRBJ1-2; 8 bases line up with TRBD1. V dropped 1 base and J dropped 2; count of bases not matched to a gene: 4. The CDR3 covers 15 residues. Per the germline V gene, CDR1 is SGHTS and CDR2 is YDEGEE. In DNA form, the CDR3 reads TGTGCCAGCAGCTTGCCAGGGGGCGAGAACTATGGCTACACCTTC. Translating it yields CASSLPGGENYGYTF.

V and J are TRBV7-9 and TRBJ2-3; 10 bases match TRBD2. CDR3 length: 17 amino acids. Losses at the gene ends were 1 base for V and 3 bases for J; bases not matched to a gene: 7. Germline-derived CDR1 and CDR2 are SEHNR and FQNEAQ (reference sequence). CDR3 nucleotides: TGTGCCAGCAGCTTAGGGACAGCGGGGGGGCCGACAGATACGCAGTATTTT. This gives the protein CASSLGTAGGPTDTQYF.

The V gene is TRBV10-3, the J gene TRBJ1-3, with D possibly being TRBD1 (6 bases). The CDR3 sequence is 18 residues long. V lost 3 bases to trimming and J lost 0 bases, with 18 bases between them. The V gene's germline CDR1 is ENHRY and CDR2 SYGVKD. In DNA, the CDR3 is TGTGCCATCAGTGAACTCCTCGACAGGCTCGACTCTGGAAACACCATATATTTT. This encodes CAISELLDRLDSGNTIYF.

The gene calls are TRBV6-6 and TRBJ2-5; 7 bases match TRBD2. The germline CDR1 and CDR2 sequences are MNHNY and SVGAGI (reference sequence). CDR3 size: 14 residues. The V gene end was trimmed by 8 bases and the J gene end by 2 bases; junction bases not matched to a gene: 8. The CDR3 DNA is TGTGCCAGCGAGTCGTGGGGGGGACAAGAGACCCAGTACTTC. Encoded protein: CASESWGGQETQYF.

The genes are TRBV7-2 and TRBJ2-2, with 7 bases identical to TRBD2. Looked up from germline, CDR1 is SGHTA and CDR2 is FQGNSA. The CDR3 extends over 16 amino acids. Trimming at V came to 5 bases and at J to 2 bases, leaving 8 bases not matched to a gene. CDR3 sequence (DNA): TGTGCCAGCAGCCGGACTAGTGCCGCTAACACCGGGGAGCTGTTTTTT. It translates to CASSRTSAANTGELFF.

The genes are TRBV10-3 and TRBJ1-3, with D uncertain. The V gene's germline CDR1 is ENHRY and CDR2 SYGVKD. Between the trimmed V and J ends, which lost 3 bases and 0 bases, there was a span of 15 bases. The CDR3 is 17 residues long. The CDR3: CAISDSLVSSSGNTIYF. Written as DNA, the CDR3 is TGTGCCATCAGTGATTCCCTGGTGAGCTCCTCTGGAAACACCATATATTTT.

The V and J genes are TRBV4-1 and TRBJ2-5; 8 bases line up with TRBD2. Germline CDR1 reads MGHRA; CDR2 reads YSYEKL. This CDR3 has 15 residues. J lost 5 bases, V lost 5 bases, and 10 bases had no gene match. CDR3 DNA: TGCGCCAGCAGCACCGGGACGGGAGGGGCGGAGACCCAGTACTTC. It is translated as CASSTGTGGAETQYF.

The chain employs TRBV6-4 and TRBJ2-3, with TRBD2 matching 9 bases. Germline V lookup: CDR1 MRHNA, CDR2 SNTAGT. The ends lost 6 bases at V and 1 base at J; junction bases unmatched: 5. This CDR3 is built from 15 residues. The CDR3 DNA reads TGTGCCAGCAGACCCCGCGGGGGGGGCACAGATACGCAGTATTTT. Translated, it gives CASRPRGGGTDTQYF.

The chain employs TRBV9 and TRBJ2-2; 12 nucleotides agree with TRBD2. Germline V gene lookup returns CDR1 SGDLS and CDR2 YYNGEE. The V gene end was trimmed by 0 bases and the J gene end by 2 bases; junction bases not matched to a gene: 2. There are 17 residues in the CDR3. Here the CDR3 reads CASSVGTSGVNTGELFF. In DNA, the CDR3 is TGTGCCAGCAGCGTAGGGACTAGCGGGGTTAACACCGGGGAGCTGTTTTTT.

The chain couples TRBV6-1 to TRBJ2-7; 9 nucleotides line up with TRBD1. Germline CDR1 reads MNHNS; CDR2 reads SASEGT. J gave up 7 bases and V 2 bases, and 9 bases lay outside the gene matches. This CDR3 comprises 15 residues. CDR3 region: CASSESTGGVQEQYF. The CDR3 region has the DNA TGTGCCAGCAGTGAAAGCACAGGGGGCGTCCAAGAGCAGTACTTC.

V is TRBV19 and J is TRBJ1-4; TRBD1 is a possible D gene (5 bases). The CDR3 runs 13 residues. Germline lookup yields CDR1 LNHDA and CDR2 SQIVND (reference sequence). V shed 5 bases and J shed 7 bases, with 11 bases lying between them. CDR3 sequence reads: CASSAQRGEKLFF. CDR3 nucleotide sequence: TGTGCCAGTAGTGCCCAAAGGGGTGAAAAACTGTTTTTT.

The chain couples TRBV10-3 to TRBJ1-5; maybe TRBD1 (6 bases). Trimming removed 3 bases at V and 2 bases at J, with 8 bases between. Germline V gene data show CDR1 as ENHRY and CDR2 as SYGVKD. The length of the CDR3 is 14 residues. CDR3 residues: CAISDYRGNQPQHF. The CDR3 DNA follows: TGTGCCATCAGTGACTACAGGGGCAATCAGCCCCAGCATTTT.